The 32 T cell receptor beta chains below were found in one sample sequenced in a study of monozygotic twins with inflammatory bowel disease. TCRdb re-called the 5' RACE reads; one entry per CDR3 protein, DNA not given. With some 150,000 distinct CDR3 sequences in the sample, the ten largest clones hold about 2.4%. Sequenced sample: blood. These receptors originate from a human donor with ulcerative colitis or Crohn's disease, or a healthy co-twin of an affected twin (not recorded which).

The chain combines TRBV5-1 with TRBJ2-1; there is no DNA to check the TCRdb D call of TRBD2. This CDR3 is built from 14 residues. The germline CDR1 and CDR2 sequences are SGHRS and YFSETQ. This chain's CDR3 is CASSLLAGEYEQFF.

The rearrangement links TRBV28 to TRBJ1-5; TCRdb selects TRBD1, and the lack of DNA leaves this call unchecked. The germline V gene has CDR1 MDHEN and CDR2 SYDVKM. This CDR3 has 12 amino acids. CDR3 sequence: CASRTGERAQHF.

The genes are TRBV7-9 and TRBJ2-1; TCRdb indicates TRBD2, and absent DNA this call remains unverified. The V gene's germline CDR1 is SEHNR and CDR2 FQNEAQ (reference sequence). The CDR3 covers 11 residues. The CDR3 is CASSGSPARFF.

The rearrangement links TRBV12-1 to TRBJ2-1; without DNA, the TCRdb call of TRBD2 cannot be checked. TRBV12-1 is designated a pseudogene. This CDR3 is 15 amino acids long. The CDR3: CASSFLKRGGNEQFF.

The chain recombines TRBV5-1 with TRBJ1-1; absent DNA, TCRdb's TRBD1 call cannot be checked. Germline V lookup: CDR1 SGHRS, CDR2 YFSETQ. The CDR3 spans 18 residues. CDR3 residues: CASSPKIGGAGVNTEAFF.

V and J are TRBV28 and TRBJ1-1. CDR1 is MDHEN, CDR2 SYDVKM, per germline. This CDR3 is built from 15 residues. The CDR3 region is CASSLSQGPDTDAFF.

This chain joins TRBV12-5 and TRBJ2-1; there is no DNA to check the TCRdb D call of TRBD2. CDR1 is LGHNT and CDR2 is FRNRAP in the germline V gene. This CDR3 has 16 amino acids. The CDR3 reads CASGLVIRPSGSEQFF. The whole variable domain, filled in from reference TRBV12-5 and TRBJ2-1, reads DARVTQTPRHKVTEMGQEVTMRCQPILGHNTVFWYRQTMMQGLELLAYFRNRAPLDDSGMPKDRFSAEMPDATLATLKIQPSEPRDSAVYFCASGLVIRPSGSEQFFGPGTRLTVL.

The rearrangement links TRBV20-1 to TRBJ1-5; TCRdb reports TRBD1, a call that lacks DNA to check it against. Germline CDR1 is DFQATT and CDR2 is SNEGSKA (reference sequence). The CDR3 covers 13 residues. CDR3 in amino acids: CSALDRVYQPQHF.

J is TRBJ2-3 and V is TRBV29-1; without DNA, the TCRdb call of TRBD2 cannot be checked. CDR1 is SQVTM, CDR2 ANQGSEA, per germline. This CDR3 has 14 amino acids. CDR3 region: CSVGVLGGSDTQYF.

The CDR3 reads CASSLQTGDNEQFF. This chain uses TRBV18 with TRBJ2-1. The CDR3 spans 14 residues. CDR1 is KGHSH and CDR2 is LQKENI in the germline V gene.

V is TRBV5-6 and J is TRBJ1-2. The CDR3 covers 14 residues. Looked up from germline, CDR1 is SGHDT and CDR2 is YYEEEE. CDR3 sequence: CASSAFLGNYGYTF.

The CDR3 sequence is CASSFTKRGYQETQYF. This rearrangement joins TRBV12-3 or TRBV12-4 to TRBJ2-5; as DNA is missing, the TRBD2 call by TCRdb cannot be tested. This CDR3 has 16 amino acids.

The rearrangement uses TRBV27 and TRBJ2-7; TCRdb names TRBD1, which stays unverified in the absence of DNA. CDR1 and CDR2 (germline): MNHEY, SMNVEV (reference sequence). There are 14 residues in the CDR3. CDR3: CASSLGGQGFEQYF.

The gene calls are TRBV28 and TRBJ2-5; TCRdb picks TRBD1, but there is no DNA to check that call. CDR1 MDHEN and CDR2 SYDVKM come from the germline V gene. The CDR3 extends over 15 amino acids. CDR3 residues: CASSLFRGGRETQYF.

This chain uses TRBV5-1 with TRBJ2-7; as DNA is missing, the TRBD1 call by TCRdb cannot be tested. CDR1 is SGHRS, CDR2 YFSETQ, per germline. This CDR3 contains 16 residues. Here the CDR3 reads CATSLGDRSQGYEQYF.

This chain connects TRBV23-1 to TRBJ2-4; as DNA is missing, the TRBD2 call by TCRdb cannot be tested. TRBV23-1 is noted as an ORF with a role that remains uncertain. The CDR3 runs to 12 residues. The CDR3 spells CASSQDSGRRDF.

The chain joins TRBV12-3 or TRBV12-4 to TRBJ2-3; TCRdb designates TRBD2, a call that cannot be tested without DNA. There are 13 residues in the CDR3. This chain's CDR3 is CASNGLVTDTQYF.

The J gene is TRBJ2-3, the V gene TRBV20-1; checking the TCRdb D call of TRBD2 is not possible without DNA. Germline V gene data show CDR1 as DFQATT and CDR2 as SNEGSKA (reference sequence). The CDR3 covers 15 residues. CDR3: CSAFPSGGDTDTQYF.

The rearrangement joins TRBV6-5 to TRBJ2-3; TCRdb selects TRBD1, and the lack of DNA leaves this call unchecked. The CDR3 loop spans 16 amino acids. The germline V gene encodes CDR1 MNHEY and CDR2 SVGAGI. CDR3 sequence reads: CASKIRGLSRTDTQYF.

V usage is TRBV27 and J usage is TRBJ2-1; there is no DNA to check the TCRdb D call of TRBD1. This CDR3 has 15 residues. Looked up from germline, CDR1 is MNHEY and CDR2 is SMNVEV (reference sequence). The CDR3 here is CASSLGRTGWNEQFF.

The gene calls are TRBV7-8 and TRBJ1-6; TCRdb indicates TRBD1, and absent DNA this call remains unverified. Germline assignment: CDR1 SGHVS and CDR2 FQNEAQ. The CDR3 is 14 residues long. The CDR3 reads CASSTGGYNSPLHF.

The rearrangement links TRBV19 to TRBJ2-7; there is no DNA to check the TCRdb D call of TRBD1. Germline-derived CDR1 and CDR2 are LNHDA and SQIVND (reference sequence). This CDR3 is 15 amino acids long. CDR3 in amino acids: CASSRSEGREYEQYF.

V gene TRBV29-1 combines with J gene TRBJ2-7. There are 11 residues in the CDR3. The germline CDR1 and CDR2 sequences are SQVTM and ANQGSEA. Here the CDR3 reads CSVGNSYEQYF.

The chain joins TRBV5-1 to TRBJ1-5. Germline V lookup: CDR1 SGHRS, CDR2 YFSETQ. This CDR3 spans 14 amino acids. The CDR3 is CASSLKYGNQPQHF.

This chain connects TRBV20-1 to TRBJ2-3; TCRdb indicates TRBD2, and absent DNA this call remains unverified. Germline V gene data show CDR1 as DFQATT and CDR2 as SNEGSKA (reference sequence). The CDR3 has 12 residues. This CDR3 is CRLAGSTDTQYF.

V is TRBV5-1 and J is TRBJ2-1; the D gene TCRdb calls, TRBD2, cannot be checked with no DNA. CDR1 and CDR2 (germline): SGHRS, YFSETQ. The CDR3 has 16 amino acids. This chain's CDR3 is CASSLVGAGLVNEQFF.

The chain's CDR3 is CASRAGGSYGYTF. This chain joins TRBV7-2 and TRBJ1-2; the TCRdb call, TRBD1, lacks DNA for checking. Germline-derived CDR1 and CDR2 are SGHTA and FQGNSA. The CDR3 sequence is 13 residues long.

V and J are TRBV7-2 and TRBJ1-5; checking the TCRdb D call of TRBD1 is not possible without DNA. There are 16 residues in the CDR3. CDR1 and CDR2 (germline): SGHTA, FQGNSA. The CDR3 loop is CASSLTSYRGNQPQHF.

The J gene is TRBJ1-1, the V gene TRBV15; there is no DNA to check the TCRdb D call of TRBD1. The germline V gene encodes CDR1 LNHNV and CDR2 YYDKDF (reference sequence). CDR3 length: 13 amino acids. The CDR3 here is CATSRGPGTEAFF.

Here the CDR3 reads CASSFGLYSYEQYF. The chain employs TRBV12-3 or TRBV12-4 and TRBJ2-7; the D call from TCRdb, TRBD2, cannot be confirmed without DNA. The CDR3 totals 14 residues.

This chain links TRBV20-1 with TRBJ2-5; TCRdb's assignment of TRBD2 cannot be checked, as there is no DNA. Per germline, CDR1 DFQATT and CDR2 SNEGSKA (reference sequence). The CDR3 consists of 15 residues. CDR3 loop: CSARDLAGAQETQYF.

V gene TRBV7-2 combines with J gene TRBJ2-1. The CDR3 sequence is 13 residues long. The germline V gene has CDR1 SGHTA and CDR2 FQGNSA. CDR3 in amino acids: CASSLVGYNEQFF. The full variable domain, in which reference TRBV7-2 and TRBJ2-1 provide the parts outside the CDR3, is GAGVSQSPSNKVTEKGKDVELRCDPISGHTALYWYRQSLGQGLEFLIYFQGNSAPDKSGLPSDRFSAERTGGSVSTLTIQRTQQEDSAVYLCASSLVGYNEQFFGPGTRLTVL.